This TCR beta chain comes out of a study of T cells in Graves' hyperthyroidism and ophthalmopathy. The study, taken as a whole, reports: Blood also contained most expanded thyroid clonotypes above 0.001.

Fresh peripheral blood, about 9.9 ml, yielded the PBMCs. This clonotype was observed many times. Antigen unknown. TCR beta CDR3 regions were amplified from RNA. An initial round of RT-PCR targeting the TCR CDR3 relied on the HTBI primer set. TCRdb called the multiplex PCR reads again in MiXCR, with one record for every CDR3 protein. In the table there are over 500,000 distinct CDR3 sequences, 12% to 15% of which are singletons. From germline, CDR1 is SNHLY and CDR2 FYNNEI. V gave up 1 base and J gave up 9 bases, with 9 bases separating them. This CDR3 has 12 amino acids. The TCR sequence derives from a woman aged 40 to 50 with Graves' hyperthyroidism. The sequencing sample was made of blood. The V call is TRBV2, the J call TRBJ1-2; maybe TRBD1 (6 bases). CDR3 protein: CASSEDRASYTF. The CDR3 coding sequence is TGTGCCAGCAGTGAAGACAGGGCGAGCTACACCTTC.